This paragraph covers one T cell receptor beta chain sequence. Antigen: not known. Trimming left V 1 base short and J 10 bases short, with 4 bases between. In germline, CDR1 is SEHNR, CDR2 FQNEAQ (reference sequence). The CDR3 extends over 10 amino acids. These data originate in a study of T cells in localized non-small cell lung cancer. General study findings and limits: Uninvolved adjacent lung showed the highest T cell clonality, exceeding tumor. Longer survival (overall) was linked to higher T cell density in blood. The appearance of a median 57 of the top 100 tumor clones was seen in adjacent lung.

The assay was immunoSEQ multiplex PCR, and TCRdb's table has in-frame clones only and misses some. Among tens of thousands of clones listed, 93% were seen once. The sample consisted of peripheral blood, taken before any cancer treatment. The chain recombines TRBV7-9 with TRBJ2-5, with D hard to call. The source of this sequence is a female donor of 60 years or more with stage I lung adenocarcinoma. CDR3 in DNA: TGTGCCAGCAGCTTAGTGGACCAGTACTTC. Translation gives CASSLVDQYF.